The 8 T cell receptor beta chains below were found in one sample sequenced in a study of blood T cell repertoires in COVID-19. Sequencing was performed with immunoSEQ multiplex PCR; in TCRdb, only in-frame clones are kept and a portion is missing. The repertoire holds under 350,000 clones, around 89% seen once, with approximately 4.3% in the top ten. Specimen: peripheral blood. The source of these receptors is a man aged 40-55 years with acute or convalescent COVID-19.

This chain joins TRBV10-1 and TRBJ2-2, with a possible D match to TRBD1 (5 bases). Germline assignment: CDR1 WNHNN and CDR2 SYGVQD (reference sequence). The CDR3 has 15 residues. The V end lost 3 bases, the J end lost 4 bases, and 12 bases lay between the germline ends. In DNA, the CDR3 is TGCGCCAGCAGTGAACAGGTTCTGGGCACCGGGGAGCTGTTTTTT. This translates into CASSEQVLGTGELFF.

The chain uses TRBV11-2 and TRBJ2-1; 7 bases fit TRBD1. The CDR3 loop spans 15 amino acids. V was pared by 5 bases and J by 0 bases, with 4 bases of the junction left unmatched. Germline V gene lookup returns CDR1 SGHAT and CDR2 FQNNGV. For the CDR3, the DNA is TGTGCCAGCAGCCCCTCAGGGGGCTCCTACAATGAGCAGTTCTTC. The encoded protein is CASSPSGGSYNEQFF.

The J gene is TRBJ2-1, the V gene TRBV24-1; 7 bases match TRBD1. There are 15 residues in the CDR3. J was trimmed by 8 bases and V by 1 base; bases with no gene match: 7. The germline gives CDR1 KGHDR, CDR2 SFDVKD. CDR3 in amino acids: CATSDLYRGLDEQFF. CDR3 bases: TGTGCCACCAGTGATTTATACAGGGGCCTTGATGAGCAGTTCTTC.

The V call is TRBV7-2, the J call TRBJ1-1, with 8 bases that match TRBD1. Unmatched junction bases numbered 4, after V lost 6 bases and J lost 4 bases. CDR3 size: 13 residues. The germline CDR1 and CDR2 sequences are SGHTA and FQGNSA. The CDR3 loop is CASRRTGGTEAFF. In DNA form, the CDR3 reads TGTGCCAGCAGACGTACAGGGGGCACTGAAGCTTTCTTT.

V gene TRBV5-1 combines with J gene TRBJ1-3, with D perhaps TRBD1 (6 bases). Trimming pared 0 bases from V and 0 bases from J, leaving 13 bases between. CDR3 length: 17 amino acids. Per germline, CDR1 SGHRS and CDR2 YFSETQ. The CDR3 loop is CASSLVPQGTSGNTIYF. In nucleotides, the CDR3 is TGCGCCAGCAGCTTGGTCCCTCAGGGGACCTCTGGAAACACCATATATTTT.

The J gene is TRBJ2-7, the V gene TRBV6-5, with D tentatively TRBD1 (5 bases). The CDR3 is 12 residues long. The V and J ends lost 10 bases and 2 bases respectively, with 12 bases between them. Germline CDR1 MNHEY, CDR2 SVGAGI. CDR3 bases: TGTGCCACCCGACAGCAACCCTACGAGCAGTACTTC. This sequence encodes CATRQQPYEQYF.

In DNA form, the CDR3 reads TGCGCCAGCAGTGACCCCCCGGACTATTCGAATAGCGATACGCAGTATTTT. This translates into CASSDPPDYSNSDTQYF. This chain connects TRBV10-1 to TRBJ2-3; weak D call: TRBD2 (6 bases). The CDR3 is 17 amino acids. V was trimmed by 3 bases and J by 6 bases, leaving 22 bases between them. From germline, CDR1 is WNHNN and CDR2 SYGVQD (reference sequence).

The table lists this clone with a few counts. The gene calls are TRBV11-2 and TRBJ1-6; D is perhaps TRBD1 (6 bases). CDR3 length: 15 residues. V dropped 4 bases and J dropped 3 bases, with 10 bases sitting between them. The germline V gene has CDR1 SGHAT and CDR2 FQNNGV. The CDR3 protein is CASSSTGNYNSPLHF. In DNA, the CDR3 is TGTGCCAGCAGCTCTACAGGGAACTATAATTCACCCCTCCACTTT.